This TCR beta chain was observed in a study of T cell responses to AZD1222 COVID-19 vaccine. Study conclusions and caveats: It was only after the peak T cell response that any repertoires were sampled.

Regarding this clone: What it binds is not known.

V lost 5 bases to trimming and J lost 2 bases; unmatched junction nucleotides: 11. The germline V gene encodes CDR1 ENHRY and CDR2 SYGVKD. This CDR3 has 19 residues. Using immunoSEQ multiplex PCR, the repertoire was profiled, and TCRdb retains in-frame clones only, with some absent. The table includes about 60,000 clones, approximately 83% detected once. This sample comprised peripheral blood, obtained on day 0 of AZD1222 vaccination. The TCR was taken from an adult in good health. This chain uses TRBV10-3 with TRBJ2-5; 16 bases map to TRBD2. CDR3 sequence: CAISKHGTSGGAIQETQYF. The CDR3 DNA follows: TGTGCCATCAGTAAGCACGGGACTAGCGGGGGGGCCATTCAAGAGACCCAGTACTTC.